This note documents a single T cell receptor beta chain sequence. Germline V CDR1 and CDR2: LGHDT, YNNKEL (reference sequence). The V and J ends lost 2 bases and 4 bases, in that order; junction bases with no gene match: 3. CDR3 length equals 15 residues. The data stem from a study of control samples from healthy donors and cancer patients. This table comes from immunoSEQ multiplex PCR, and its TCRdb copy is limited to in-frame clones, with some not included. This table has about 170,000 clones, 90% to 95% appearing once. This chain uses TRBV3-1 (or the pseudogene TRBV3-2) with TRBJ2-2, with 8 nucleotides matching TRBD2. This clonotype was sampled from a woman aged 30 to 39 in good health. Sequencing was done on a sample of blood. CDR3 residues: CASSQMREVTGELFF. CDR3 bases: TGTGCCAGCAGCCAAATGCGGGAGGTCACCGGGGAGCTGTTTTTT.